These T cell receptor beta chains were read from a single sample in a study of beta chain features in type 1 diabetes. Sequenced by immunoSEQ multiplex PCR; TCRdb stores in-frame clones only, minus some. The sample shows 350,000 to 450,000 clones, roughly 15% of them seen only once. Sequencing was done on a sample of naive CD4+ T cells from blood. The receptors were sampled from a woman in her late teens or twenties in good health. CDR3s include the opening cysteine and the closing phenylalanine or tryptophan. A D gene is named only where the DNA matches it firmly. Size is omitted from some rows. Given values are once, few, many or a class for expanded clones.

v_gene	len	d_gene	j_gene	abundance	CDR3aa	CDR3nt
TRBV30	13	-	TRBJ1-5	few	CAWSARDDQPQHF	TGTGCCTGGAGTGCGAGGGATGATCAGCCCCAGCATTTT
TRBV7-7	14	TRBD2	TRBJ2-5	few	CASSPRSGRETQYF	TGTGCCAGCAGCCCCCGTAGCGGGAGGGAGACCCAGTACTTC
TRBV6-1	13	-	TRBJ2-3	-	CASMVARTDTQYF	TGTGCCAGCATGGTAGCCCGCACAGATACGCAGTATTTT
TRBV4-1	12	-	TRBJ1-5	-	CASSQQNQPQHF	TGCGCCAGCAGCCAACAAAATCAGCCCCAGCATTTT
TRBV29-1	15	TRBD1	TRBJ1-2	-	CSVERLLPGQGSYTF	TGCAGCGTTGAAAGGCTCTTACCGGGACAGGGAAGTTACACCTTC
TRBV5-6	16	-	TRBJ2-6	-	CASSGGSLSGANVLTF	TGTGCCAGCTCCGGAGGGTCTCTCTCTGGGGCCAACGTCCTGACTTTC
TRBV4-2	17	-	TRBJ2-1	-	CASSQPLRGKSYNEQFF	TGTGCCAGCAGCCAACCTTTGAGGGGGAAATCCTACAATGAGCAGTTCTTC
TRBV5-1	16	TRBD1	TRBJ2-1	few	CASSLGGTGGWNEQFF	TGCGCCAGCAGCTTGGGCGGGACAGGGGGATGGAATGAGCAGTTCTTC
TRBV7-6	18	TRBD2	TRBJ2-4	few	CASSLTPPREGAKNIQYF	TGTGCCAGCAGCTTAACCCCTCCGAGGGAGGGAGCCAAAAACATTCAGTACTTC
TRBV18	16	-	TRBJ2-5	-	CASSPPLAGGRETQYF	TGTGCCAGCTCACCACCATTAGCTGGGGGCAGAGAGACCCAGTACTTC
TRBV5-1	15	-	TRBJ2-1	few	CASSLVQTRQNEQFF	TGCGCCAGCAGCTTGGTGCAGACTCGGCAAAATGAGCAGTTCTTC
TRBV7-2	15	TRBD1	TRBJ2-7	few	CASSPPDRGGGEQYF	TGTGCCAGCAGCCCACCGGACAGGGGGGGTGGCGAGCAGTACTTC
TRBV19	11	-	TRBJ1-2	-	CASQQNYGYTF	TGTGCCAGTCAACAGAACTATGGCTACACCTTC
TRBV4-2	13	-	TRBJ2-7	few	CASSAGVRTEQYF	TGTGCCAGCAGTGCAGGGGTTAGAACCGAGCAGTACTTC
TRBV28	15	-	TRBJ1-5	-	CASTHGGAGNQPQHF	TGTGCCAGCACCCACGGGGGGGCTGGCAATCAGCCCCAGCATTTT
TRBV30	13	-	TRBJ2-2	few	CAWAGLNTGELFF	TGTGCCTGGGCGGGCCTGAACACCGGGGAGCTGTTTTTT